This TCR beta chain was profiled in a study of T-cell memory formation after mild COVID-19. Study findings and constraints: Memory sampled before infection contained some responding clones, suggesting cross-reactive memory joined.

TCRdb recomputed calls from the 5' RACE reads with MiXCR, one row per CDR3 protein. The sample carries 400,000 or so distinct CDR3 sequences, about 20% recorded once. This clonotype was observed a few times. Antigen: not known. This CDR3 has 15 residues. V was clipped by 5 bases and J by 3 bases, with 14 bases between them. Material for sequencing was PBMCs or a T cell subset sorted from them (not recorded which). The clonotype originates from an adult woman who had mild COVID-19 (a few samples of this study predate the infection). Cell type and time point are not known. The V gene is TRBV12-3 or TRBV12-4, the J gene TRBJ2-1; D may correspond to TRBD1 or TRBD2 (5 bases each). The CDR3 DNA is TGTGCCAGCAGTATTGGGGGTCTAGGCTACAATGAGCAGTTCTTC. Translated, it gives CASSIGGLGYNEQFF.